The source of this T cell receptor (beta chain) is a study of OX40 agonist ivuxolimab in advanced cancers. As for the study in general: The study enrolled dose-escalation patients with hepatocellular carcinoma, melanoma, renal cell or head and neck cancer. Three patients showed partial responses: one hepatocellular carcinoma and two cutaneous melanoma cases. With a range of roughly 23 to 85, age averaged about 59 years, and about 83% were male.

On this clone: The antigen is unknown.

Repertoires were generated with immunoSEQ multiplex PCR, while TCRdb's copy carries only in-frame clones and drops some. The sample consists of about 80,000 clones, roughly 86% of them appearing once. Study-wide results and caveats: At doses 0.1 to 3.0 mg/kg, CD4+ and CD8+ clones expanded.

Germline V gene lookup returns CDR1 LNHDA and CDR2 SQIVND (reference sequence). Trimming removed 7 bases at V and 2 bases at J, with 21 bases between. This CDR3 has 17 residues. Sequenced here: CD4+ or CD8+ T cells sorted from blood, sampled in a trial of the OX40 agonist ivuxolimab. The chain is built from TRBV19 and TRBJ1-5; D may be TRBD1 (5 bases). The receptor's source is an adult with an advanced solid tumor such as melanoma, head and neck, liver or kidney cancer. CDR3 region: CASTISGGFVGNQPQHF. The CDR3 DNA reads TGTGCCAGTACCATATCTGGGGGTTTTGTTGGCAATCAGCCCCAGCATTTT.